Detailed here is one TCR beta chain. The read falls 3 residues short of the CDR3 end, and the missing part is taken from the germline J gene. The CDR3 covers 13 residues. Trimming left V 3 bases short and J 0 bases short, with 5 bases between. Germline V gene data show CDR1 as KGHSH and CDR2 as LQKENI. This specimen comes from a study of T cells in women clearing cervical HPV infection. The repertoire was sequenced with immunoSEQ multiplex PCR; TCRdb's copy has only in-frame clones and lacks some. The listing records approximately 31,000 clones. The gene calls are TRBV18 and TRBJ1-1; D gene ambiguous. Sequencing was performed on blood buffy coat. This TCR came from a woman between 18 and 75 years old with a cervical HPV16 infection that either progressed to CIN3+ or cleared (not recorded which). The CDR3 spells CASSPGVNTEAFF. The covered CDR3 bases are TGTGCCAGCTCACCCGGGGTGAACACTGAA.